The source of this T cell receptor (beta chain) is a study of blood T cell repertoires in COVID-19. The germline V gene has CDR1 SGHNT and CDR2 YYREEE (reference sequence). V trimming: 5 bases; J trimming: 8 bases; junction bases outside the gene matches: 7. The CDR3 is 15 amino acids. Libraries were prepared by immunoSEQ multiplex PCR; TCRdb keeps only in-frame clonotypes and omits some of them. In the table there are some 140,000 clones, 65% to 90% of which are singletons. The sample taken for sequencing was peripheral blood. The receptor's source is a woman aged 60-75 years with COVID-19, enrolled during active disease. The V gene is TRBV5-4, the J gene TRBJ2-1; 13 nucleotides agree with TRBD2. CDR3 sequence: CASSSLAGGQDEQFF. The CDR3 DNA reads as TGTGCCAGCAGTTCACTAGCGGGGGGGCAGGATGAGCAGTTCTTC. Drawing the rest from reference TRBV5-4 and TRBJ2-1, the complete variable domain is ETGVTQSPTHLIKTRGQQVTLRCSSQSGHNTVSWYQQALGQGPQFIFQYYREEENGRGNFPPRFSGLQFPNYSSELNVNALELDDSALYLCASSSLAGGQDEQFFGPGTRLTVL.